The present TCR beta chain was sequenced within a study of CD8+CD57+ T cells in acquired aplastic anemia. Study-wide context: Across the sorted CD4+ and CD8+ cells, DNA amounts averaged 3.2 ug.

In the case of this clonotype: The antigen remains undetermined.

Trimming removed 10 bases at V and 14 bases at J, with 29 bases between. Germline CDR1 and CDR2: SGHTA and FQGTGA. The CDR3 runs 14 residues. Genomic DNA provided the template from which TCR beta VDJ and CDR3 profiles were obtained. MiXCR, run by TCRdb on the reads, gives a single entry per CDR3 protein. Of hundreds of thousands of distinct CDR3 sequences in the sample, 82% were seen once. Patients who underwent sequencing had shown CD8+CD57+ cell expansion by flow cytometry. Each patient gave a blood sample that was collected before any therapy had been received. Study findings and constraints: There were twenty-nine CD8+ CDR3 sequences that occurred in both patients and controls.

Sequencing was carried out using sorted CD4+, CD8+, or CD8+CD57+ T cells (not recorded which) from PBMCs. This chain uses TRBV7-3 with TRBJ2-5, with D possibly matching TRBD1 (5 bases). This sequence originates from a human donor with aplastic anemia. DNA of the CDR3: TGTGCCACCAGAAGTGACAGCGAGCAGGAGACCTACTACTTC. Protein product: CATRSDSEQETYYF.